What follows is one TCR beta chain and its context. No cognate antigen has been identified for it. No base quality information exists; no much larger clone differs at one position. This record comes from a study of OX40 agonist ivuxolimab in advanced cancers. In terms of the full investigation: The costimulatory receptor OX40 (CD134) was targeted by ivuxolimab, a fully human IgG2 agonistic monoclonal antibody. Partial responses occurred in three dose-escalation patients: two with cutaneous melanoma and one with hepatocellular carcinoma. Prior anti-PD-1, anti-PD-L1 or anti-CTLA-4 therapy was permitted, and approximately 42% of dose-escalation patients had received checkpoint inhibitors. The paper covers the monotherapy dose-escalation part of the phase I ivuxolimab trial, which included N of about 50 patients. The point of sequencing TCRbeta in the periphery was to test whether ivuxolimab changed TCR sequence diversity and drove clonal T-cell expansion. A male proportion of roughly 80% and a mean age of approximately 60 years, ranging from 23 to 79, were recorded for the dose-escalation cohort. Intravenous ivuxolimab was administered to patients every 2 weeks at six dose levels: 0.01, 0.1, 0.3, 1.5, 3 and 10 mg/kg. Of the 50 to 55 dose-escalation patients, hepatocellular carcinoma was present in about 20, melanoma in around 15, renal cell carcinoma in 9 and head and neck cancer in 9. General findings and caveats noted by the study authors: In partial responders in the 0.1-3.0 mg/kg groups, normalized peripheral clonal expansion was found to be among the lowest, especially among CD8+ T cells. Low levels of normalized T-cell clonal expansion were also seen in some patients who did not respond. On average, CD8+ T cells showed more expanded clones than CD4+ T cells after ivuxolimab. At doses from 0.1 to 3.0 mg/kg, clonal expansion was seen in both CD4+ and CD8+ blood T cells between baseline and week 6. Which antigens the clonally expanded peripheral T cells were specific for was not determined.

To sequence the TCRbeta CDR3 region, genomic DNA was isolated from the sorted cells. The immunoSEQ Assay was used to sequence the TCRbeta CDR3 regions. Entries here come from immuneACCESS through TCRdb and include only in-frame sequences with V and J called. Some clones fail to appear in such tables; in the studies checked, an unresolved V gene covers under half of the shortfall, and the cause of the remainder is unknown. This sample comprises tens of thousands of clones, about 87% of them detected only once. In total, the top ten clones hold 5.4% of the sample. Patients with autoimmune disease history or receiving systemic immunosuppression were excluded from the trial. Peripheral blood for TCR sequencing was drawn from every dose cohort at baseline, at cycle 4 day 1 and at cycle 7 day 1. The samples were drawn from a first-in-human, open-label, multicenter phase I dose-escalation trial of ivuxolimab. Adults with locally advanced or metastatic head and neck squamous cell, hepatocellular, melanoma or renal cell carcinoma were enrolled in the trial. Before TCR sequencing, CD4+ T cells and CD8+ T cells from peripheral blood were sorted into separate populations.

Including the terminal cysteine and phenylalanine, the CDR3 comprises 16 residues. Only the CDR3 DNA is retained, 48 bases long and in frame from the first base. CDR1 and CDR2 are drawn from the germline V gene: SGDLS, YYNGEE. V is cut back by 3 bases and J by 5 bases, with 8 bases in the junction unmatched. The chain employs TRBV9 and TRBJ2-5; 12 bases in the junction line up with TRBD1. This TCR was recovered from an adult with an advanced solid tumor such as melanoma, head and neck, liver or kidney cancer. The source material was CD4+ or CD8+ T cells sorted from blood, sampled in a trial of the OX40 agonist ivuxolimab. The sequence in DNA is TGTGCCAGCAGCGCTCTGGGACAGGGGGCGCGGGAGACCCAGTACTTC. It encodes CASSALGQGARETQYF.